This TCR beta chain stems from a study of OX40 agonist ivuxolimab in advanced cancers. Trimming left V 3 bases short and J 0 bases short, with 14 bases between. Germline-derived CDR1 and CDR2 are MNHNS and SASEGT. The CDR3 sequence is 17 residues long. Individuals having autoimmune disease history or systemic immunosuppression were not enrolled. Libraries were prepared by immunoSEQ multiplex PCR; TCRdb keeps only in-frame clonotypes and omits some of them. Of around 43,000 clones listed, about 86% are singletons. This TCR derives from an adult with an advanced solid tumor such as melanoma, head and neck, liver or kidney cancer. The chain is built from TRBV6-1 and TRBJ1-4; no firm D call. The source was CD4+ or CD8+ T cells sorted from blood, collected in a trial of the OX40 agonist ivuxolimab. CDR3 protein: CASSEGALYATNEKLFF. The DNA of the CDR3 is TGTGCCAGCAGTGAGGGAGCCTTATATGCAACTAATGAAAAACTGTTTTTT.